The sequence of this TCR beta chain was determined in a study of cytotoxic CD8 clonotypes in ibrutinib-treated CLL. With V trimmed by 7 bases and J by 6 bases, 4 bases remained unmatched. Per germline, CDR1 SQVTM and CDR2 ANQGSEA. The CDR3 is 11 residues long. Libraries were prepared by immunoSEQ multiplex PCR; TCRdb keeps only in-frame clonotypes and omits some of them. This table holds about 300,000 clones, 67% found once. Sequencing was performed on PBMCs, taken after 36 months of ibrutinib treatment. The V call is TRBV29-1, the J call TRBJ1-1; 8 positions match TRBD1. This TCR came from a human donor with chronic lymphocytic leukemia. The CDR3 reads CSGTGGAEAFF. In DNA, the CDR3 is TGCAGCGGAACAGGGGGAGCTGAAGCTTTCTTT.